Below, 16 T cell receptor beta chains from the same sample are listed, as sequenced in a study of blood T cell repertoires in COVID-19 (dated by TCRdb to the early 2020s). Preparation of the library involved the immunoSEQ multiplex PCR assay. The clones in this table, taken by TCRdb from immuneACCESS, are in-frame only. Not every clone is retained; where verified, under half of the shortfall comes from an unresolved V gene, and the cause of the rest is unknown. In all, the sample holds 160,000 or so clones, and around 80% of those were seen once. Roughly 7.3% of the sample rests with the top ten. The sequenced sample was PBMCs or T cells enriched from blood (not recorded which). Every receptor here comes from a woman aged 50 to 60 who had recovered from COVID-19.

The chain employs TRBV29-1 and TRBJ1-2, with 7 nucleotides matching TRBD1. Per the germline V gene, CDR1 is SQVTM and CDR2 is ANQGSEA. The V segment lost 4 bases and the J segment 4 bases; nucleotides outside the gene matches: 6. This CDR3 is 13 amino acids long. DNA of the CDR3: TGCAGCGTTGTAGGAGACAGGGTCTATGGCTACACCTTC. Amino acid sequence: CSVVGDRVYGYTF.

The V call is TRBV6-1, the J call TRBJ2-3; D gene ambiguous. The CDR3 is made up of 13 amino acids. The germline V and J ends were trimmed by 2 bases and 6 bases, with 9 bases remaining between them. Germline-derived CDR1 and CDR2 are MNHNS and SASEGT. The CDR3 DNA follows: TGTGCCAGCAGTGAACGCAGCGTTGATACGCAGTATTTT. Translation gives CASSERSVDTQYF.

The chain is built from TRBV28 and TRBJ2-5; 7 bases fit TRBD2. The CDR3 totals 15 residues. Germline CDR1 is MDHEN and CDR2 is SYDVKM. J lost 5 bases, V lost 3 bases, and 9 bases had no gene match. Here the CDR3 reads CASSFWGAGGETQYF. CDR3 bases: TGTGCCAGCAGTTTCTGGGGAGCCGGGGGGGAGACCCAGTACTTC.

The chain has TRBV5-1 and TRBJ1-1; D is perhaps TRBD1 (5 bases). V was pared by 3 bases and J by 1 base, with 16 bases between. CDR1 is SGHRS, CDR2 YFSETQ, per germline. The CDR3 contains 16 residues. DNA of the CDR3: TGCGCCAGCAGCTCTCGGGCAGGGTCGGCGAACACTGAAGCTTTCTTT. It encodes CASSSRAGSANTEAFF.

A single count supports this clone. V gene TRBV7-6 combines with J gene TRBJ2-5, with TRBD1 as a possible D gene (5 bases). The CDR3 loop spans 14 amino acids. CDR1 SGHVS and CDR2 FNYEAQ come from the germline V gene. Trimming stripped 1 base from V and 4 bases from J, with 10 bases between. CDR3 nucleotides: TGTGCCAGCAGCTTAGTAGGGGCTCGAGAGACCCAGTACTTC. It is translated as CASSLVGARETQYF.

The chain combines TRBV27 with TRBJ1-1; D call uncertain. This CDR3 is 13 amino acids long. Per germline, CDR1 MNHEY and CDR2 SMNVEV (reference sequence). The germline V and J ends were trimmed by 3 bases and 1 base, with 6 bases remaining between them. CDR3 nucleotides: TGTGCCAGCAGTTTTTGGCCGAACACTGAAGCTTTCTTT. This encodes CASSFWPNTEAFF.

This clone has more than one count but fewer than ten. V is TRBV28 and J is TRBJ1-2, with D possibly being TRBD1 (6 bases). This CDR3 region has 13 residues. V dropped 2 bases and J dropped 9 bases, with 13 bases sitting between them. Germline CDR1 is MDHEN and CDR2 is SYDVKM. The CDR3: CASSLEGGTRYTF. CDR3 DNA: TGTGCCAGCAGTTTAGAGGGGGGGACCCGCTACACCTTC.

This sequence joins TRBV20-1 and TRBJ1-1, with a tentative D call TRBD1 (6 bases). This CDR3 has 12 residues. Germline V gene data show CDR1 as DFQATT and CDR2 as SNEGSKA (reference sequence). V gave up 3 bases and J gave up 7 bases, with 12 bases separating them. The CDR3 region has the DNA TGCAGTGCTAGTTGGACAGTTTTTGAAGCTTTCTTT. Its protein is CSASWTVFEAFF.

The rearrangement links TRBV5-8 to TRBJ1-5; TRBD1 agrees at 10 bases. Trimming at V came to 3 bases and at J to 0 bases, leaving 9 bases not matched to a gene. The CDR3 is made up of 18 amino acids. Germline CDR1 reads SGHTS; CDR2 reads YDEGEE. CDR3 nucleotides: TGTGCCAGCAGCTCCGGGACAGGGGTAATTTATAGCAATCAGCCCCAGCATTTT. It translates to CASSSGTGVIYSNQPQHF.

The chain has TRBV7-3 and TRBJ2-2; D may be TRBD2 (6 bases). The CDR3 runs 15 residues. The V end was cut by 7 bases, the J end by 4 bases, with 16 bases between. Germline V gene data show CDR1 as SGHTA and CDR2 as FQGTGA. The CDR3 DNA is TGTGCCAGCAACGAACCGCGGGGCGGCACCGGGGAGCTGTTTTTT. Residues: CASNEPRGGTGELFF.

This clone was counted once. J is TRBJ2-5 and V is TRBV27; D gene uncertain. CDR1 is MNHEY, CDR2 SMNVEV, per germline (reference sequence). The CDR3 spans 15 residues. The V end lost 6 bases, the J end lost 4 bases, and 18 bases lay between the germline ends. The CDR3 coding sequence is TGTGCCAGCAGCCCGATGGCGGCCATAGGAGAGACCCAGTACTTC. It encodes CASSPMAAIGETQYF.

This clone was detected only a few times. This chain links TRBV7-2 with TRBJ2-7; 10 nucleotides match TRBD1. With 5 bases clipped from V and 6 bases from J, the junction kept 16 bases outside the gene matches. CDR1 SGHTA and CDR2 FQGNSA come from the germline V gene. This CDR3 has 17 residues. The CDR3: CASSKRVSGTGVSEQYF. Written as DNA, the CDR3 is TGTGCCAGCAGCAAACGCGTCTCCGGGACAGGGGTCAGCGAGCAGTACTTC.

V is TRBV5-1 and J is TRBJ2-2; TRBD1 is a possible D gene (6 bases). CDR3 length: 16 amino acids. Germline V lookup: CDR1 SGHRS, CDR2 YFSETQ. The V and J ends lost 2 bases and 4 bases respectively, with 15 bases between them. CDR3 nucleotide sequence: TGCGCCAGCAGCTTTACAGGGCAGGGTGCCACCGGGGAGCTGTTTTTT. It is translated as CASSFTGQGATGELFF. Full variable domain (outside the CDR3, taken from reference TRBV5-1 and TRBJ2-2): KAGVTQTPRYLIKTRGQQVTLSCSPISGHRSVSWYQQTPGQGLQFLFEYFSETQRNKGNFPGRFSGRQFSNSRSEMNVSTLELGDSALYLCASSFTGQGATGELFFGEGSRLTVL.

This chain joins TRBV11-2 and TRBJ2-1; tentative D call: TRBD2 (5 bases). Germline V gene data show CDR1 as SGHAT and CDR2 as FQNNGV. This CDR3 has 13 amino acids. Trimming took off 0 bases at V and 9 bases at J, with 9 bases between the two ends. The CDR3 sequence: CASSLDREAEQFF. The CDR3 coding sequence is TGTGCCAGCAGCTTAGATCGGGAAGCTGAGCAGTTCTTC.

The count of this clone is one. The chain is built from TRBV14 and TRBJ1-1, with D maybe TRBD1 (5 bases). The V gene's germline CDR1 is SGHDN and CDR2 FVKESK. The CDR3 contains 13 residues. The V gene lost 0 bases and the J gene lost 9 bases, with 11 bases spanning the gap. The CDR3 sequence: CASSQEWAGKAFF. The CDR3 bases are TGTGCCAGCAGCCAAGAGTGGGCAGGGAAAGCTTTCTTT.

The V gene is TRBV28, the J gene TRBJ1-3; 8 positions agree with TRBD1. V gave up 8 bases and J gave up 4 bases; unmatched junction bases: 7. The CDR3 is 14 amino acids. Germline loops: CDR1 MDHEN, CDR2 SYDVKM. CDR3 sequence reads: CASVETGGGNTIYF. The CDR3 bases are TGTGCCAGCGTAGAAACAGGGGGAGGAAACACCATATATTTT. The full variable domain, rest sourced from reference TRBV28 and TRBJ1-3, is DVKVTQSSRYLVKRTGEKVFLECVQDMDHENMFWYRQDPGLGLRLIYFSYDVKMKEKGDIPEGYSVSREKKERFSLILESASTNQTSMYLCASVETGGGNTIYFGEGSWLTVV.